The 27 T cell receptor beta chains reported below all come from one sample, sequenced in a study of blood T cells in healthy people across ages. Through a sample-barcoded 5' primer and a J-beta primer mix, a second PCR was run for 7 to 11 cycles. TCRdb re-analysed the 5' RACE reads in MiXCR, keeping a single row per CDR3 protein. The sample has about 1.4 million distinct CDR3 sequences; 59% are singletons. The material sequenced was blood. These receptors were taken from a man younger than 30 in good health.

V gene TRBV5-1 combines with J gene TRBJ2-7, with D tentatively TRBD1 (7 bases). The CDR3 totals 14 residues. Trimming took 3 bases from V and 7 from J, leaving 17 bases between them. Germline CDR1 reads SGHRS; CDR2 reads YFSETQ. The CDR3 is CASSSGDRTNEQYF. As DNA, the CDR3 is TGCGCCAGCAGCTCGGGGGACAGAACCAATGAGCAGTACTTC.

This clonotype came up once. V and J are TRBV5-5 and TRBJ2-7, with 10 positions matching TRBD2. The CDR3 length is 16 residues. J gave up 2 bases and V 4 bases, and 9 bases lay outside the gene matches. The germline CDR1 and CDR2 sequences are SGHKS and YYEKEE (reference sequence). The CDR3 DNA follows: TGTGCCAGCAGCGCCCGATGGACTAGCGGTACCTACGAGCAGTACTTC. This encodes CASSARWTSGTYEQYF.

The chain has TRBV6-1 and TRBJ1-5; D is uncertain. The CDR3 contains 14 residues. The germline V gene encodes CDR1 MNHNS and CDR2 SASEGT. The V end lost 0 bases, the J end lost 6 bases, and 9 bases lay between the germline ends. The chain's CDR3 is CASSEARGSQPQHF. The DNA of the CDR3 is TGTGCCAGCAGTGAAGCGCGAGGATCTCAGCCCCAGCATTTT.

The chain carries TRBV5-6 and TRBJ1-1; 10 bases are shared with TRBD1. Germline lookup yields CDR1 SGHDT and CDR2 YYEEEE. V was pared by 2 bases and J by 10 bases, with 11 bases of the junction left unmatched. CDR3 length: 15 amino acids. The DNA of the CDR3 is TGTGCCAGCAGCTTCGATCCGGGACAGGGGAGGACAGCTTTCTTT. It codes for CASSFDPGQGRTAFF.

The sample holds one count of this clonotype. CDR3 bases: TGTGCCAGCAGAGAGATTAGCGGAGACTTTTGGGGGGAGACCCAGTACTTC. It is translated as CASREISGDFWGETQYF. The chain is built from TRBV2 and TRBJ2-5; a weak D match, TRBD2 (6 bases). CDR1 and CDR2 (germline): SNHLY, FYNNEI. V was clipped by 6 bases and J by 5 bases, with 25 bases between them. The CDR3 is 17 amino acids. Supplemented by reference TRBV2 and TRBJ2-5, the full variable domain reads EPEVTQTPSHQVTQMGQEVILRCVPISNHLYFYWYRQILGQKVEFLVSFYNNEISEKSEIFDDQFSVERPDGSNFTLKIRSTKLEDSAMYFCASREISGDFWGETQYFGPGTRLLVL.

A remark on this clonotype: Compared with germline, one end of the junction differs, possibly owing to a read error. The gene calls are TRBV5-1 and TRBJ2-3; no clear D. This CDR3 is built from 16 residues. CDR1 SGHRS and CDR2 YFSETQ come from the germline V gene. This chain's CDR3 is CASNLVETGRTDTQYF. In DNA, the CDR3 is TGCGCCAGCAACTTGGTCGAGACTGGCCGCACAGATACGCAGTATTTT.

J is TRBJ2-7 and V is TRBV6-5; 9 positions agree with TRBD1. V lost 4 bases, J lost 4 bases, and 14 bases stayed unmatched. This CDR3 comprises 17 residues. The germline V gene encodes CDR1 MNHEY and CDR2 SVGAGI. The CDR3 region is CASSFFSPGQGMYEQYF. The DNA for the CDR3 is TGTGCCAGCAGTTTCTTCTCCCCGGGACAGGGAATGTACGAGCAGTACTTC.

The chain has TRBV11-2 and TRBJ1-2; no clear D. Trimming stripped 3 bases from V and 7 bases from J, with 9 bases between. Germline CDR1 reads SGHAT; CDR2 reads FQNNGV. CDR3 length equals 12 residues. CDR3 sequence: CASSFPGAGYTF. Written as DNA, the CDR3 is TGTGCCAGCAGCTTTCCAGGCGCTGGCTACACCTTC.

V and J are TRBV7-9 and TRBJ1-2; 7 bases align to TRBD1. Trimming at V came to 5 bases and at J to 7 bases, leaving 7 bases not matched to a gene. This CDR3 is 13 amino acids long. Germline CDR1 SEHNR, CDR2 FQNEAQ (reference sequence). This CDR3 is CASSPDRASGYTF. CDR3 sequence (DNA): TGTGCCAGCAGCCCTGACAGGGCATCTGGCTACACCTTC.

This chain connects TRBV6-6 to TRBJ2-1; 8 bases map to TRBD2. V shed 0 bases and J 8 bases; nucleotides not matched to a gene: 6. The CDR3 is made up of 15 amino acids. Looked up from germline, CDR1 is MNHNY and CDR2 is SVGAGI (reference sequence). In DNA form, the CDR3 reads TGTGCCAGCAGTTACTCGAGGCTTAGCGGGGATGAGCAGTTCTTC. This sequence encodes CASSYSRLSGDEQFF.

This clonotype has only a few counts. The chain's CDR3 is CSASPTSGGHYTDTQYF. The CDR3 DNA reads TGCAGTGCTAGTCCGACTAGCGGGGGTCACTACACAGATACGCAGTATTTT. This chain connects TRBV20-1 to TRBJ2-3; TRBD2 matches 12 bases. V was pared by 3 bases and J by 2 bases, with 9 bases of the junction left unmatched. This CDR3 spans 17 amino acids. Germline V gene sequence: CDR1 DFQATT, CDR2 SNEGSKA (reference sequence).

The chain recombines TRBV2 with TRBJ2-7; 14 bases align to TRBD2. The J call may be wrong; the DNA end is better matched by TRBJ2-5. The V gene's germline CDR1 is SNHLY and CDR2 FYNNEI. CDR3 length: 15 amino acids. The CDR3, as DNA: TGTGCCAGCACGGGACTAGCGGGAGATTCGGAGACCCAGTACTTC. Its translation: CASTGLAGDSETQYF.

In its sample, this clonotype was seen a few times. This chain joins TRBV20-1 and TRBJ2-7; 7 bases agree with TRBD1. Germline V gives CDR1 DFQATT, CDR2 SNEGSKA (reference sequence). The CDR3 runs 17 residues. V lost 4 bases to trimming and J lost 1 base; unmatched junction nucleotides: 16. The CDR3 DNA follows: TGCAGTGCTACCGGATTCCCGGGACAGAGCTTATCCTACGAGCAGTACTTC. This gives the protein CSATGFPGQSLSYEQYF.

V usage is TRBV14 and J usage is TRBJ1-4, with a weak D call TRBD1 (5 bases). CDR1 SGHDN and CDR2 FVKESK come from the germline V gene. This CDR3 is 15 amino acids long. With 3 bases removed from V and 0 bases from J, the gap between germline ends came to 8 bases. The CDR3 DNA is TGTGCCAGCAGCCAGACGACAGCAACTAATGAAAAACTGTTTTTT. It specifies CASSQTTATNEKLFF. Combining the CDR3 with reference TRBV14 and TRBJ1-4 gives the whole variable domain EAGVTQFPSHSVIEKGQTVTLRCDPISGHDNLYWYRRVMGKEIKFLLHFVKESKQDESGMPNNRFLAERTGGTYSTLKVQPAELEDSGVYFCASSQTTATNEKLFFGSGTQLSVL.

A single count supports this clonotype. The chain has TRBV5-8 and TRBJ2-6; D unresolved. CDR1 and CDR2 (germline): SGHTS, YDEGEE. V dropped 1 base and J dropped 0 bases, with 14 bases sitting between them. This CDR3 spans 18 amino acids. CDR3 residues: CASSLSGLLSSGANVLTF. The CDR3 region has the DNA TGTGCCAGCAGCTTGTCGGGCCTCTTAAGCTCTGGGGCCAACGTCCTGACTTTC.

This clonotype was observed a single time. This chain links TRBV12-3 or TRBV12-4 with TRBJ1-1; a possible D gene is TRBD1 (5 bases). The CDR3 contains 14 residues. V lost 5 bases to trimming and J lost 6 bases, with 16 bases between them. The CDR3 is CASSAGPLRPEAFF. The CDR3 DNA reads TGTGCCAGCAGTGCGGGACCACTTCGCCCTGAAGCTTTCTTT.

This clonotype appeared a few times. CDR3 sequence reads: CASSLKGPTLSGANVLTF. The CDR3 bases are TGTGCCAGCAGTTTGAAGGGGCCCACTCTCTCTGGGGCCAACGTCCTGACTTTC. The gene calls are TRBV28 and TRBJ2-6; a possible D gene is TRBD1 (5 bases). Trimming shortened V by 3 bases and J by 0 bases, and 15 bases separated the two germline ends. The germline CDR1 and CDR2 sequences are MDHEN and SYDVKM. The length of the CDR3 is 18 residues. Variable domain in full (rest from reference TRBV28 and TRBJ2-6): DVKVTQSSRYLVKRTGEKVFLECVQDMDHENMFWYRQDPGLGLRLIYFSYDVKMKEKGDIPEGYSVSREKKERFSLILESASTNQTSMYLCASSLKGPTLSGANVLTFGAGSRLTVL.

The gene calls are TRBV20-1 and TRBJ1-2; D gene unclear. Trimming took 0 bases from V and 6 from J, leaving 11 bases between them. Germline values: CDR1 DFQATT, CDR2 SNEGSKA (reference sequence). The CDR3 consists of 13 residues. The CDR3 DNA reads as TGCAGTGCTAGAGAGCTCCAGTCCAATGGCTACACCTTC. Its translation: CSARELQSNGYTF.

The chain is built from TRBV6-5 and TRBJ2-7, with D unclear. This CDR3 is built from 13 residues. The germline gives CDR1 MNHEY, CDR2 SVGAGI. The V and J ends lost 0 bases and 6 bases respectively, with 9 bases between them. CDR3 nucleotide sequence: TGTGCCAGCAGTTACTCGACGTCGGGCGAGCAGTACTTC. Its protein is CASSYSTSGEQYF.

The rearrangement uses TRBV6-4 and TRBJ2-1; D is undetermined. V was clipped by 6 bases and J by 8 bases, with 20 bases between them. The germline V gene encodes CDR1 MRHNA and CDR2 SNTAGT. CDR3 length equals 15 residues. The CDR3 reads CASSPSKGLSDEQFF. In nucleotides, the CDR3 is TGTGCCAGCAGCCCTTCTAAAGGTCTTTCGGATGAGCAGTTCTTC.

The chain combines TRBV28 with TRBJ2-1, with D unresolved. The J call may be faulty, since TRBJ2-7 better matches the DNA end. Germline CDR1 and CDR2: MDHEN and SYDVKM. This CDR3 is built from 15 residues. In nucleotides, the CDR3 is TGTGCCAGCCGTAAGGACCCGAGCTCCTACAATGAGCAGTACTTC. Encoded protein: CASRKDPSSYNEQYF.

This clonotype was seen only a few times. The V and J genes are TRBV25-1 and TRBJ2-3; D tentatively reads TRBD1 or TRBD2 (5 bases each). This CDR3 comprises 13 residues. CDR1 is MGHDK, CDR2 SYGVNS, per germline. Trimming removed 9 bases from V and 6 bases from J, with 16 bases in between. The CDR3 DNA follows: TGTGCCAGTACCAGGGACCGGGGCGATACGCAGTATTTT. This translates into CASTRDRGDTQYF.

This clonotype was found a few times. The V gene is TRBV29-1, the J gene TRBJ2-3; TRBD2 matches 11 bases. Per germline, CDR1 SQVTM and CDR2 ANQGSEA. The CDR3 length is 14 residues. Trimming cost V 4 bases and J 2 bases; bases outside gene matches: 2. The CDR3 DNA reads TGCAGCGTTGCTAGCGGGGGGAACACAGATACGCAGTATTTT. Translation: CSVASGGNTDTQYF.

The chain links TRBV6-2 or TRBV6-3 to TRBJ1-2; D is ambiguous. V shed 1 base and J shed 4 bases, with 16 bases lying between them. CDR1 is MNHEY, CDR2 SVGEGT, per germline. The CDR3 spans 16 residues. This CDR3 is CASSYFAPALIYGYTF. The CDR3 nucleotides are TGTGCCAGCAGTTACTTCGCGCCAGCGCTCATCTATGGCTACACCTTC.

V is TRBV20-1 and J is TRBJ2-1; the D call may be TRBD1 or TRBD2 (5 bases each). The germline V gene encodes CDR1 DFQATT and CDR2 SNEGSKA (reference sequence). The CDR3 contains 15 residues. V was clipped by 6 bases and J by 3 bases, with 18 bases between them. CDR3 coding DNA: TGCAGTGCCCTGTCTCCCGGGACGGGCTACAATGAGCAGTTCTTC. Protein sequence: CSALSPGTGYNEQFF.

The genes are TRBV10-3 and TRBJ2-1, with 8 bases aligning to TRBD2. The CDR3 is 16 amino acids. The germline V gene encodes CDR1 ENHRY and CDR2 SYGVKD. Trimming at V came to 4 bases and at J to 5 bases, leaving 10 bases not matched to a gene. The chain's CDR3 is CAISGYPGGQDNEQFF. The CDR3 bases are TGTGCCATCAGTGGTTACCCGGGGGGGCAAGACAATGAGCAGTTCTTC.

The chain links TRBV9 to TRBJ2-7; D gene unclear. CDR3 size: 12 residues. Germline V gene lookup returns CDR1 SGDLS and CDR2 YYNGEE. V was trimmed by 0 bases and J by 6 bases, leaving 7 bases between them. CDR3 in amino acids: CASSVVEGEQYF. The CDR3 DNA reads TGTGCCAGCAGCGTAGTGGAAGGCGAGCAGTACTTC.